The clone carrying this T cell receptor beta chain was recorded a few times. Antigen specificity is unknown. These data belong to a study of CD8 T cells in ankylosing spondylitis. General study points: Disease-linked clones reportedly concentrated significantly in matched ankylosing spondylitis synovial fluid. Some of the motif variants had earlier been found in reactive arthritis patients' fluid and blood.

TCRdb re-analysed the 5' RACE reads in MiXCR, keeping a single row per CDR3 protein. Here the sample spans 250,000 or so distinct CDR3 sequences, 20% to 30% being singletons. The junction had 5 bases not matched to a gene; V was cut back by 6 bases and J by 3 bases. The CDR3 spans 13 residues. The receptor comes from a male donor with ankylosing spondylitis or in good health (not recorded which). The sequencing sample was made of blood, either unsorted or a sorted T cell fraction (not recorded which). J is TRBJ2-7 and V is TRBV12-3 or TRBV12-4; 7 nucleotides agree with TRBD1. CDR3 loop: CASRLRGYYEQYF. The CDR3, as DNA: TGTGCCAGCAGGCTCAGGGGGTACTACGAGCAGTACTTC.